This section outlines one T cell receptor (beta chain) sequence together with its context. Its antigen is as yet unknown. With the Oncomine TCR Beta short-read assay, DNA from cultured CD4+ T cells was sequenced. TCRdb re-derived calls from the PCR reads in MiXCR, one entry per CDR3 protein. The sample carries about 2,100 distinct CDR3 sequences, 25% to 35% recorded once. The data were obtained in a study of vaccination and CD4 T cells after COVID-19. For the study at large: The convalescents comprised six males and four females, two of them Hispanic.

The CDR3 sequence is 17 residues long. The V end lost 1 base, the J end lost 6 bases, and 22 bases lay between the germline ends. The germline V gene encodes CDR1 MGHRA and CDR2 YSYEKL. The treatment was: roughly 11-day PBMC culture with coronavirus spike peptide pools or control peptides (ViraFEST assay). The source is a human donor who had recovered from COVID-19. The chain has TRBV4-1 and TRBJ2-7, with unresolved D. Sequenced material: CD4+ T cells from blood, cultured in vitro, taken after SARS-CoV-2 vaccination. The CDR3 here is CASSQGLGGGVLGEQYF. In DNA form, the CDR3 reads TGCGCCAGCAGCCAAGGACTTGGTGGTGGGGTCCTCGGCGAGCAGTACTTC.